Listed below are T cell receptor beta chains from one sample, sequenced in a study of shared clonotypes between healthy human individuals. The method was immunoSEQ multiplex PCR; TCRdb's version includes in-frame clones alone and lacks a portion of them. In the table there are about 800,000 clones, roughly 96% of which are singletons. Sequenced input: naive CD8+ T cells sorted from blood. These receptors were obtained from a young man in good health. Both conserved end residues are part of each CDR3. Fields, in order: clone size, D gene, J gene, V gene, CDR3 DNA, CDR3 protein. A D gene is named only where the DNA matches it firmly. The size entry is marked missing in some rows and otherwise reads once, few, many or a size class.

. | . | TRBJ2-1 | TRBV5-4 | TGTGCCAGCAGCCCTCGGGGGAGCGGGTCTAGCTCCTACAATGAGCAGTTCTTC | CASSPRGSGSSSYNEQFF
. | TRBD2 | TRBJ2-1 | TRBV4-2 | TGTGCCAGCAGCCGACCGGGACTAGCGGACAATGAGCAGTTCTTC | CASSRPGLADNEQFF
. | . | TRBJ1-3 | TRBV6-6 | TGTGCCAGCAGTTACGAAGGGGTCTCGGCCATATATTTT | CASSYEGVSAIYF
. | . | TRBJ2-3 | TRBV5-1 | TGCGCCAGCAGCTTGCCGAATACGGCGGTCCTTCCAGATACGCAGTATTTT | CASSLPNTAVLPDTQYF
. | TRBD1 | TRBJ1-1 | TRBV13 | TGTGCCAGCAGCTTTCGGGGACAGGGGCCGGACACTGAAGCTTTCTTT | CASSFRGQGPDTEAFF
. | . | TRBJ2-3 | TRBV6-5 | TGTGCCAGCAGTATCCCCCCTGCGGATACGCAGTATTTT | CASSIPPADTQYF
. | . | TRBJ2-7 | TRBV27 | TGTGCCAGCAGTTTCGCAACTTCCTACGAGCAGTACTTC | CASSFATSYEQYF
. | . | TRBJ1-1 | TRBV11-2 | TGTGCCAGCAGCTACGGGGGAGGACACACTGAAGCTTTCTTT | CASSYGGGHTEAFF
. | . | TRBJ2-1 | TRBV5-1 | TGCGCCAGCAGCGTGAACAGGTTTTCAATGGGGATTGAGCAGTTCTTC | CASSVNRFSMGIEQFF
. | . | TRBJ2-7 | TRBV27 | TGTGCCAGCAGTTTTGGACCATCATACGAGCAGTACTTC | CASSFGPSYEQYF
. | . | TRBJ2-3 | TRBV6-5 | TGTGCCAGCAGTTACGGCCAGAGCACAGATACGCAGTATTTT | CASSYGQSTDTQYF
. | TRBD2 | TRBJ2-7 | TRBV27 | TGTGCCAGCAGTTTTATAGGACTAGCGGAATCCTACGAGCAGTACTTC | CASSFIGLAESYEQYF
. | TRBD2 | TRBJ2-1 | TRBV13 | TGTGCCAGCAGCCCCGGGACTAGCGGGAGCTCCTACAATGAGCAGTTCTTC | CASSPGTSGSSYNEQFF
. | . | TRBJ2-7 | TRBV6-5 | TGTGCCAGCAGTATAGGGAGCTCCTACGAGCAGTACTTC | CASSIGSSYEQYF
once | . | TRBJ1-3 | TRBV11-2 | TGTGCCAGCAGCCCCTTGGGCTCTGGAAACACCATATATTTT | CASSPLGSGNTIYF
. | . | TRBJ2-2 | TRBV6-1 | TGTGCCAGCCTTTCGGCCGGGGAGCTGTTTTTT | CASLSAGELFF
. | TRBD1 | TRBJ2-7 | TRBV5-1 | TGCGCCAGCAGCTTGGTGGCAGGGGGCGTCGACGAGCAGTACTTC | CASSLVAGGVDEQYF
once | . | TRBJ1-1 | TRBV27 | TGTGCCAGCAGCTCTGGCTGGGGAGGACCTGAAGCTTTCTTT | CASSSGWGGPEAFF
. | TRBD1 | TRBJ2-7 | TRBV27 | TGTGCCAGCATGCCCTTGGGGACAGGTCTCCGGGGTGAGCAGTACTTC | CASMPLGTGLRGEQYF
. | . | TRBJ2-1 | TRBV11-3 | TGTGCCAGCAGCCACCGGGACACACCCTATACCGTTGAGCAGTTCTTC | CASSHRDTPYTVEQFF
. | . | TRBJ2-1 | TRBV15 | TGTGCCACCAGCAGAGATGATAGGGATATTCGCGACAATGAGCAGTTCTTC | CATSRDDRDIRDNEQFF
. | TRBD2 | TRBJ2-7 | TRBV4-2 | TGTGCCAGCAGCCCCTATAGCGGGAGGGCCAACGAGCAGTACTTC | CASSPYSGRANEQYF
. | TRBD2 | TRBJ2-1 | TRBV28 | TGTGCCAGCAGTCTAAGCGGGAGGGCCTCTAATGAGCAGTTCTTC | CASSLSGRASNEQFF
. | TRBD2 | TRBJ2-3 | TRBV6-5 | TGTGCCAGCAGTTTACTAGCGGCCACAGATACGCAGTATTTT | CASSLLAATDTQYF
. | . | TRBJ2-7 | TRBV6-6 | TGTGCCAGCAGCAATGACCCAGACTCCTACGAGCAGTACTTC | CASSNDPDSYEQYF
once | . | TRBJ2-1 | TRBV4-2 | TGTGCCAGCAGCCAATCGGTCTCATACAATGAGCAGTTCTTC | CASSQSVSYNEQFF
. | . | TRBJ2-3 | TRBV5-1 | TGCGCCAGCATCGAGAAGGTGGGGGAAGATACGCAGTATTTT | CASIEKVGEDTQYF
. | . | TRBJ2-7 | TRBV29-1 | TGCAGCGTTCGAGGGATTACCTACGAGCAGTACTTC | CSVRGITYEQYF